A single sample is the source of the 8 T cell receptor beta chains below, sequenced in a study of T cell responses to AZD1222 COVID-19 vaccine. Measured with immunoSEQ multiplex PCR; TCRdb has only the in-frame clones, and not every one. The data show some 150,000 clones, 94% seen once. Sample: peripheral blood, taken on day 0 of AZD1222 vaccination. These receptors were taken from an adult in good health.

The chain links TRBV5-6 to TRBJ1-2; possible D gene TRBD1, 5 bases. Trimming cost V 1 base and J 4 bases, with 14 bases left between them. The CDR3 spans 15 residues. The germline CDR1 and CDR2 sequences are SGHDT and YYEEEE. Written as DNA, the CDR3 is TGTGCCAGCAGCTTGTGGGGGGTAAAGGCCTATGGCTACACCTTC. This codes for CASSLWGVKAYGYTF. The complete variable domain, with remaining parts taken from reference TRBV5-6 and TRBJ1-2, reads DAGVTQSPTHLIKTRGQQVTLRCSPKSGHDTVSWYQQALGQGPQFIFQYYEEEERQRGNFPDRFSGHQFPNYSSELNVNALLLGDSALYLCASSLWGVKAYGYTFGSGTRLTVV.

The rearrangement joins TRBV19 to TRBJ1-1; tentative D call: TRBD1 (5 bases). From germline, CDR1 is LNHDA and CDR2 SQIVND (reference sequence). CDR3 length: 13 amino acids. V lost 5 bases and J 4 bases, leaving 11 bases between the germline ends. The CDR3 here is CASSGQGTTEAFF. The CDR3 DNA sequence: TGTGCCAGTAGTGGTCAGGGTACCACTGAAGCTTTCTTT.

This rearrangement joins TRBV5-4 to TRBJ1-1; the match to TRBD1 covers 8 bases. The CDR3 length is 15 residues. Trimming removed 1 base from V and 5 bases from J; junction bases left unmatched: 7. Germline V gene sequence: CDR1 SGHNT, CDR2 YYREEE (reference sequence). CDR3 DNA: TGTGCCAGCAGCTTGTCACAGGGGGTAGAAACTGAAGCTTTCTTT. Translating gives CASSLSQGVETEAFF.

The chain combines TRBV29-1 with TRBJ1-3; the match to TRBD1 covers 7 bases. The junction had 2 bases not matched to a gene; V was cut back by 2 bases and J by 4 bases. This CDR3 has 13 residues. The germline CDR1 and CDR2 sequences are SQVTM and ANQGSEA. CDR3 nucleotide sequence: TGCAGCGTTGAACAGGGGGGAGGAAACACCATATATTTT. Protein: CSVEQGGGNTIYF. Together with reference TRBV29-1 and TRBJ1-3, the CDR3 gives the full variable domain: SAVISQKPSRDICQRGTSLTIQCQVDSQVTMMFWYRQQPGQSLTLIATANQGSEATYESGFVIDKFPISRPNLTFSTLTVSNMSPEDSSIYLCSVEQGGGNTIYFGEGSWLTVV.

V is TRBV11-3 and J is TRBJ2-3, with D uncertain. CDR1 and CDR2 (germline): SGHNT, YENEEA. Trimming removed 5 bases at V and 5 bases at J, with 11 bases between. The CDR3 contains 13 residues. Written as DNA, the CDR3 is TGTGCCAGCAGCCCAGATAACTTAGATACGCAGTATTTT. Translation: CASSPDNLDTQYF.

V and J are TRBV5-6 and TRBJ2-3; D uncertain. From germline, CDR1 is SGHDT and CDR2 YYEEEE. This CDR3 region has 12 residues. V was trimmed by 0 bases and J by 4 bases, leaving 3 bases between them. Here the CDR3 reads CASSLGSDTQYF. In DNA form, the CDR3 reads TGTGCCAGCAGCTTGGGATCAGATACGCAGTATTTT. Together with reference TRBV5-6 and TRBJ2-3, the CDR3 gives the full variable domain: DAGVTQSPTHLIKTRGQQVTLRCSPKSGHDTVSWYQQALGQGPQFIFQYYEEEERQRGNFPDRFSGHQFPNYSSELNVNALLLGDSALYLCASSLGSDTQYFGPGTRLTVL.

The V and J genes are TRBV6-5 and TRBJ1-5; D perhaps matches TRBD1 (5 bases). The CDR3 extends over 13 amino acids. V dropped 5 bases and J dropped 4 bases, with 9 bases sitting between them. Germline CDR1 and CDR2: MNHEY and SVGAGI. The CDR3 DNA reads TGTGCCAGCAGTCGACAGTATAATCAGCCCCAGCATTTT. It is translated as CASSRQYNQPQHF.

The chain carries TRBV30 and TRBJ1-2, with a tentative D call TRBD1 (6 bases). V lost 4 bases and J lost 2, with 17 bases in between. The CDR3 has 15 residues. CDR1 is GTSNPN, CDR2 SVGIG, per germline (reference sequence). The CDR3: CAWTPVGALNYGYTF. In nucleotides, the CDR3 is TGTGCCTGGACCCCCGTGGGGGCCCTCAACTATGGCTACACCTTC.